What follows are 10 T cell receptor beta chains derived from one specimen sequenced in a study of T cell repertoires in cytomegalovirus infection. Their antigens remain unidentified. MiXCR, run by TCRdb on the reads, gives a single entry per CDR3 protein. In the table there are around 130,000 distinct CDR3 sequences, around 25% of which are singletons. The sample comprised PBMCs, sequenced either directly or after in vitro stimulation (not recorded which). The source of these receptors is a human donor in good health (CMV status not recorded). Some clones in this sample may be carry-over from other donors' samples.

This clonotype was observed a handful of times. The genes are TRBV6-5 and TRBJ2-3, with D tentatively TRBD1 (5 bases). V gave up 0 bases and J gave up 2 bases, with 9 bases separating them. The CDR3 runs to 15 residues. Germline loops: CDR1 MNHEY, CDR2 SVGAGI. The CDR3 region has the DNA TGTGCCAGCAGTTACTCAGGGGATCTCACAGATACGCAGTATTTT. It translates to CASSYSGDLTDTQYF.

This clonotype showed up many times. CDR3 region: CASSLRIQRLNTEAFF. CDR3 bases: TGTGCCAGCAGCCTTAGGATACAACGGTTGAACACTGAAGCTTTCTTT. This rearrangement joins TRBV7-2 to TRBJ1-1; D is ambiguous. V was clipped by 5 bases and J by 0 bases, with 16 bases between them. There are 16 residues in the CDR3. Germline loops: CDR1 SGHTA, CDR2 FQGNSA.

The chain combines TRBV5-4 with TRBJ2-3; 7 positions agree with TRBD2. The V gene end was trimmed by 6 bases and the J gene end by 6 bases; junction bases not matched to a gene: 4. This CDR3 region has 12 residues. CDR1 and CDR2 from the germline V gene are SGHNT and YYREEE (reference sequence). CDR3 nucleotides: TGTGCCAGCACCCGCGGGAGCGATACGCAGTATTTT. It codes for CASTRGSDTQYF. Full variable domain (outside the CDR3, taken from reference TRBV5-4 and TRBJ2-3): ETGVTQSPTHLIKTRGQQVTLRCSSQSGHNTVSWYQQALGQGPQFIFQYYREEENGRGNFPPRFSGLQFPNYSSELNVNALELDDSALYLCASTRGSDTQYFGPGTRLTVL.

This clonotype was found many times. The V and J genes are TRBV27 and TRBJ1-1; 7 nucleotides match TRBD1. J gave up 8 bases and V 3 bases, and 3 bases lay outside the gene matches. This CDR3 is 12 amino acids long. Germline V gives CDR1 MNHEY, CDR2 SMNVEV (reference sequence). The CDR3 sequence: CASSFRGGEAFF. CDR3 sequence (DNA): TGTGCCAGCAGTTTCAGGGGGGGAGAAGCTTTCTTT.

This clonotype was recorded a few times. This rearrangement joins TRBV4-2 to TRBJ2-1; D is ambiguous. Trimming pared 0 bases from V and 1 base from J, leaving 10 bases between. CDR3 length: 16 residues. Germline V gene sequence: CDR1 LGHNA, CDR2 YNFKEQ. The CDR3 region has the DNA TGTGCCAGCAGCCAAGAAGTCCCTAGGTCCTACAATGAGCAGTTCTTC. This sequence encodes CASSQEVPRSYNEQFF.

The chain recombines TRBV20-1 with TRBJ1-5; D remains unclear. Looked up from germline, CDR1 is DFQATT and CDR2 is SNEGSKA (reference sequence). With 0 bases removed from V and 5 bases from J, the gap between germline ends came to 17 bases. This CDR3 has 16 residues. The CDR3: CSARDWQVGSHQPQHF. The CDR3 DNA follows: TGCAGTGCTAGAGATTGGCAGGTTGGTAGTCATCAGCCCCAGCATTTT.

Only a few counts were recorded for this clonotype. The chain uses TRBV11-2 and TRBJ2-7, with D perhaps matching TRBD2 (6 bases). The V gene lost 1 base and the J gene lost 5 bases, with 15 bases spanning the gap. CDR1 is SGHAT and CDR2 is FQNNGV in the germline V gene. The CDR3 is made up of 15 amino acids. CDR3 sequence: CASSLGASRGNEQYV. The CDR3 DNA is TGTGCCAGCAGCTTAGGGGCTAGCCGGGGGAACGAGCAGTACGTC.

This clonotype turned up a few times. The V call is TRBV4-1, the J call TRBJ1-5; the match to TRBD1 covers 9 bases. The V and J ends lost 3 bases and 5 bases, in that order; junction bases with no gene match: 14. The germline gives CDR1 MGHRA, CDR2 YSYEKL. The CDR3 length is 18 residues. This CDR3 is CASSHSPPGQGPYQPQHF. CDR3 bases: TGCGCCAGCAGCCATTCTCCCCCGGGACAGGGACCCTATCAGCCCCAGCATTTT.

The chain uses TRBV6-1 and TRBJ2-1, with D perhaps assigned TRBD1 or TRBD2 (5 bases each). CDR1 is MNHNS and CDR2 is SASEGT in the germline V gene. The CDR3 extends over 17 amino acids. V dropped 6 bases and J dropped 6 bases, with 24 bases sitting between them. The CDR3 here is CASSPSGTSSPGNEQFF. The CDR3 DNA follows: TGTGCCAGCAGCCCCTCCGGGACCTCCTCTCCGGGCAATGAGCAGTTCTTC.

This clonotype was seen ten or more times. The chain is built from TRBV7-8 and TRBJ2-3; TRBD2 matches 10 bases. Germline V CDR1 and CDR2: SGHVS, FQNEAQ. Trimming at V came to 3 bases and at J to 4 bases, leaving 13 bases not matched to a gene. The CDR3 is 18 amino acids. The CDR3 sequence: CASSFRLAGLLTSDTQYF. The CDR3 nucleotides are TGTGCCAGCAGCTTTAGACTAGCGGGCCTCCTAACCTCAGATACGCAGTATTTT.